These 5 T cell receptor beta chains came from one sample sequenced in a study of blood T cells in healthy people across ages. A second about 6 to 11 cycle PCR used barcoded and J-beta primers. TCRdb re-derived calls from the 5' RACE reads in MiXCR, one entry per CDR3 protein. The table has over 700,000 distinct CDR3 sequences, approximately 25% seen once; the top ten hold roughly a tenth. In addition, the sample was reused for a study of T cells of mothers and their children.

Sequencing input: blood. These receptors were taken from a boy between 10 and 17 years old in good health.

This chain connects TRBV24-1 to TRBJ2-3; 8 bases line up with TRBD1. V lost 3 bases to trimming and J lost 6 bases; unmatched junction nucleotides: 4. CDR1 KGHDR and CDR2 SFDVKD come from the germline V gene. The CDR3 covers 14 residues. CDR3 loop: CATSDAQGADTQYF. In DNA, the CDR3 is TGTGCCACCAGTGATGCCCAGGGGGCCGATACGCAGTATTTT.

This clonotype came up a few times. V usage is TRBV27 and J usage is TRBJ2-1; the match to TRBD1 covers 9 bases. Germline values: CDR1 MNHEY, CDR2 SMNVEV (reference sequence). Trimming took 5 bases from V and 5 from J; bases not matched to a gene: 10. This CDR3 has 16 amino acids. CDR3 protein: CASSRQTGTGNNEQFF. The CDR3 DNA follows: TGTGCCAGCAGTCGACAAACCGGGACAGGGAACAATGAGCAGTTCTTC.

This clonotype occurred a few times. The rearrangement uses TRBV10-3 and TRBJ2-6, with D perhaps TRBD1 or TRBD2 (6 bases each). CDR1 ENHRY and CDR2 SYGVKD come from the germline V gene. V was trimmed by 3 bases and J by 0 bases, leaving 15 bases between them. The CDR3 spans 18 residues. The CDR3 here is CAISDGGHGNSGANVLTF. DNA for the CDR3: TGTGCCATCAGTGACGGGGGACACGGAAACTCTGGGGCCAACGTCCTGACTTTC.

The sample holds a few counts of this clonotype. The chain couples TRBV28 to TRBJ2-5; 8 bases align to TRBD1. Unmatched junction bases numbered 14, after V lost 6 bases and J lost 11 bases. Germline assignment: CDR1 MDHEN and CDR2 SYDVKM. The CDR3 is 14 amino acids. The CDR3 sequence: CASSQVDRGGEQYF. Written as DNA, the CDR3 is TGTGCCAGCAGCCAAGTTGACAGGGGTGGTGAGCAGTACTTC. The full variable domain, completed using reference TRBV28 and TRBJ2-5, is DVKVTQSSRYLVKRTGEKVFLECVQDMDHENMFWYRQDPGLGLRLIYFSYDVKMKEKGDIPEGYSVSREKKERFSLILESASTNQTSMYLCASSQVDRGGEQYFGPGTRLLVL.

For this clonotype: An end of the junction does not agree with germline; a read error may underlie this. CDR3: CASSSWGRETQHF. The CDR3 coding sequence is TGTGCCAGCAGTTCGTGGGGAAGGGAGACCCAGCACTTC. This chain links TRBV27 with TRBJ2-5; D possibly corresponds to TRBD2 (5 bases). Germline CDR1 reads MNHEY; CDR2 reads SMNVEV (reference sequence). This CDR3 is 13 amino acids long.